These T cell receptor beta chains were read from a single sample in a study of cytomegalovirus exposure and HLA in healthy donors. Generated by immunoSEQ multiplex PCR, the TCRdb table keeps only in-frame clones and is missing some. The table has over 100,000 clones, more than 8% seen once. The sequenced sample was PBMCs. Source of these receptors: a man aged 35-49 years in good health and CMV-seronegative. Each CDR3 is given with its conserved first and last residue.

TRBV7-9	CASSLGAAGDTQYF
TRBV7-2	CASSYPDRAVYEQYF
TRBV19	CASGQGQNQPQHF
TRBV27	CASSFYGTGNTGELFF
TRBV7-6	CASSLARLISGANVLTF
TRBV5-8	CASSWTGGTYEQYF
TRBV14	CASSQRLVNSPLHF
TRBV6-5	CASSYSHSSSYEQYF
TRBV6-1	CASSEHPATPYGYTF
TRBV25-1	CASSPQGTGYNQPQHF
TRBV4-1	CASSQGREKAFF
TRBV13	CASSFSSGAYEQYF
TRBV2	CASSGEGRGYGYTF
TRBV5-1	CASSLGIQGNTEAFF
TRBV5-1	CASSLGLNGGETDTQYF
TRBV5-1	CASSLEGARGSPLHF
TRBV5-5	CASSPRTGNTEAFF
TRBV6-4	CASSQLAGEAGELFF
TRBV2	CASAGAGNTIYF
TRBV7-8	CASSLAVTGPYGYTF